This T cell receptor beta chain derives from a study of cytomegalovirus exposure and HLA in healthy donors. Looking at the study overall: The Caucasian-associated ancestry cluster contained 81% of the approximately 430 genotyped donors.

Study outcomes and limitations: Earlier results showed most TCR beta V segments being productive about 90% or about 30% of the time.

About this clone itself: Its antigen is not identified.

The primer mix had 60 Vbeta and 13 Jbeta primers. The protocol was immunoSEQ multiplex PCR, while the TCRdb copy is restricted to in-frame clones and leaves out a portion. The table has some 88,000 clones, under 80% seen once; the top ten hold roughly 6%. Germline V gives CDR1 MNHEY, CDR2 SMNVEV (reference sequence). V lost 5 bases, J lost 3 bases, and 13 bases lay in between. The CDR3 consists of 15 residues. Specimen: PBMCs. The sequence was collected from a woman in her 30s in good health and CMV-seronegative. The chain is built from TRBV27 and TRBJ2-2; D perhaps matches TRBD2 (6 bases). This chain's CDR3 is CASSGYGSDTGELFF. The CDR3 region has the DNA TGTGCCAGCAGTGGGTACGGGAGTGACACCGGGGAGCTGTTTTTT.